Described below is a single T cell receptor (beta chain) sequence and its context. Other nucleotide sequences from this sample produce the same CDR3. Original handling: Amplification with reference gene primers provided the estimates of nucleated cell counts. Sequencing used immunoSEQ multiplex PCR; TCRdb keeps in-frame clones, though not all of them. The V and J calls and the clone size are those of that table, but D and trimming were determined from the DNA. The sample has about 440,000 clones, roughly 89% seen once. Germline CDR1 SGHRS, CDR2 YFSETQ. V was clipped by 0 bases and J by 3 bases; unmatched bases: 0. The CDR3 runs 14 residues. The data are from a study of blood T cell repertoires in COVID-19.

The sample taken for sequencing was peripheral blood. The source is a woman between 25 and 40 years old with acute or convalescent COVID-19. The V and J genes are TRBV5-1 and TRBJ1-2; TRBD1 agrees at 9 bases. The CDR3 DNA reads TGCGCCAGCAGCTTGGGACAGGGGGACTATGGCTACACCTTC. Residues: CASSLGQGDYGYTF.